This T cell receptor (beta chain) appears in the sequencing data of a study of shared clonotypes between healthy human individuals. General observations from the study: The study's rarefaction showed incomplete sorted-subset sequencing despite large depth. Generally, estimated richness proved larger in naive subsets than it did in memory subsets.

This clone was picked up one time. Its antigen is not known. Trimming at V came to 6 bases and at J to 5 bases, leaving 6 bases not matched to a gene. The V gene's germline CDR1 is SNHLY and CDR2 FYNNEI. This CDR3 has 15 amino acids. The protocol was immunoSEQ multiplex PCR, while the TCRdb copy is restricted to in-frame clones and leaves out a portion. The table lists over a million clones, 65% to 80% of them singletons, with approximately 1.5% in the top ten. The sequenced sample was memory CD4+ T cells sorted from blood. Subset of the sample: CD45RA-negative fraction. This receptor was taken from a man younger than 30 in good health. The chain links TRBV2 to TRBJ2-4; TRBD2 matches 11 bases. In nucleotides, the CDR3 is TGTGCCAGCAGCTCCACTAGCGGGAGTGAAAACATTCAGTACTTC. It specifies CASSSTSGSENIQYF.